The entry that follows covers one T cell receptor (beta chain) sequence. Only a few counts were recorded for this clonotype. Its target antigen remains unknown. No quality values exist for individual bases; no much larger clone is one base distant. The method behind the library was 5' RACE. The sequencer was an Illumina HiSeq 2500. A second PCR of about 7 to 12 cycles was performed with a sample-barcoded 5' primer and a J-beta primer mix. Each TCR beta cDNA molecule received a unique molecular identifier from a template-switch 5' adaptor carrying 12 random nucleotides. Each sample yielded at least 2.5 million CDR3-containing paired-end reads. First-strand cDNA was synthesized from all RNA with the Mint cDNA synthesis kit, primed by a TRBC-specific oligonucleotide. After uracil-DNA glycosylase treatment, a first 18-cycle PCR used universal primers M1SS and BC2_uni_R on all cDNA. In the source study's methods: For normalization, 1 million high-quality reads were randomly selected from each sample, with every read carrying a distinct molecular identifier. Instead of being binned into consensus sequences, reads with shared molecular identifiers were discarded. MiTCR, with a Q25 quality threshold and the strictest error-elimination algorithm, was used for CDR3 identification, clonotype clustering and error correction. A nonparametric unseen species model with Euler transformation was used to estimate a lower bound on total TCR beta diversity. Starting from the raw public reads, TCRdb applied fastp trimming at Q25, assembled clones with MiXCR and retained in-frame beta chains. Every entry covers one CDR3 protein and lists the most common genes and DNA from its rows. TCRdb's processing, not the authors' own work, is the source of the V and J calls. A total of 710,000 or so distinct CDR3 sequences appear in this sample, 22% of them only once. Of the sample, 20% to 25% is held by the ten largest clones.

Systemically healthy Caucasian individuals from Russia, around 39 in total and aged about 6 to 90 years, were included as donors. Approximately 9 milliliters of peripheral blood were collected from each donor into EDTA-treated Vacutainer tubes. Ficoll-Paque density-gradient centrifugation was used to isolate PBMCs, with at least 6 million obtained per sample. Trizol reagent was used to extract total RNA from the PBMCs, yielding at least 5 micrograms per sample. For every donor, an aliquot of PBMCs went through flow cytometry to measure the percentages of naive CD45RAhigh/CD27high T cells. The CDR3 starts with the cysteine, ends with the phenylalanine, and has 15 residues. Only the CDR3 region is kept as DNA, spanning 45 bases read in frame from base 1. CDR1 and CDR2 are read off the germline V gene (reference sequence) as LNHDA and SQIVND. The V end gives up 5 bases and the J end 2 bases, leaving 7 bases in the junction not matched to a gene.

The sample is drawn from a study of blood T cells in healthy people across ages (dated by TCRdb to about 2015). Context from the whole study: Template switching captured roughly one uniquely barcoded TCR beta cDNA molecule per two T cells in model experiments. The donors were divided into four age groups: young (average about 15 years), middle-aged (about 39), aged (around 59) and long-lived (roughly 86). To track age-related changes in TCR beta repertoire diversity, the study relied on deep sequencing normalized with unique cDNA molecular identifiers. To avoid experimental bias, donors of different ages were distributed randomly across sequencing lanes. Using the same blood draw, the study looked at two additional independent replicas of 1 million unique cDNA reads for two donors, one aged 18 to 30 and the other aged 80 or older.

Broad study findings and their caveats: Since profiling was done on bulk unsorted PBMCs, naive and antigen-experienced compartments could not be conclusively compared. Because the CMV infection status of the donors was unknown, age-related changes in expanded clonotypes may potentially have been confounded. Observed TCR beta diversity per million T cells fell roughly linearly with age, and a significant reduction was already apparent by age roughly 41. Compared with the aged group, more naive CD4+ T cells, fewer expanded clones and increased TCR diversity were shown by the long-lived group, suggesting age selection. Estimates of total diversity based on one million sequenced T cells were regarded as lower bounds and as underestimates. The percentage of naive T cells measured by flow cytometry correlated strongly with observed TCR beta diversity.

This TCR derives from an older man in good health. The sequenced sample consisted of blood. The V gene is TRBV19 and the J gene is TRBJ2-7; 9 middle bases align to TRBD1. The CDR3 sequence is CASSEQGQGTYEQYF. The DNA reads TGTGCCAGTAGTGAACAGGGACAGGGCACCTACGAGCAGTACTTC.